This T cell receptor (beta chain) is from a study of memory B cells and T cells in multiple sclerosis. Findings of the study overall: Compartments had unequal clone-set sizes, affecting shared clonotype counts.

A remark on this clone: Its antigen remains unknown.

The V gene's germline CDR1 is LGHNA and CDR2 YSLEER. Trimming pared 0 bases from V and 5 bases from J, leaving 8 bases between. CDR3 size: 13 residues. The table came from immunoSEQ multiplex PCR; TCRdb's copy has only in-frame clones and leaves some out. The sample shows about 46,000 clones, almost 85% of them seen only once. CFSE-dim autoproliferating and CFSE-high non-proliferating T cells from unstimulated culture were sequenced separately. Cultures began with fewer than 5.5x10^7 CFSE-labeled PBMCs, unstimulated for more than 6 days, with replicate wells pooled. V and J are TRBV4-3 and TRBJ2-7; D not certain. The sample comprised PBMCs from blood kept in culture. The clonotype originates from a human donor with multiple sclerosis. The CDR3 sequence: CASSQDLRDEQYF. DNA for the CDR3: TGCGCCAGCAGCCAAGATCTACGCGACGAGCAGTACTTC.